The 8 T cell receptor beta chains below all came from one sample that was sequenced in a study of blood T cell repertoires in COVID-19. Profiled with immunoSEQ multiplex PCR; TCRdb holds only in-frame clones, not every one. The sample includes over 90,000 clones, over 75% seen only once; the top ten take roughly 6.2%. Sequences were obtained from peripheral blood. The receptors derive from a human donor in a cohort sampled during active COVID-19.

V and J are TRBV5-7 and TRBJ1-5, with 7 bases lining up with TRBD1. TRBV5-7 is given ORF status, its function remaining uncertain. With V trimmed by 4 bases and J by 5 bases, 6 bases remained unmatched. The CDR3 has 14 residues. CDR3 in amino acids: CASSEVTGYQPQHF. The DNA for the CDR3 is TGTGCCAGCAGCGAAGTGACAGGGTATCAGCCCCAGCATTTT.

The chain combines TRBV6-5 with TRBJ1-2; 7 bases fit TRBD1. The J segment lost 7 bases and the V segment lost 0 bases, leaving 8 bases of the junction unmatched. CDR3 length: 15 amino acids. CDR1 and CDR2 from the germline V gene are MNHEY and SVGAGI. The CDR3 here is CASSYSATGSGGYTF. CDR3 DNA: TGTGCCAGCAGTTACTCGGCGACAGGGAGCGGTGGCTACACCTTC.

The genes are TRBV5-4 and TRBJ1-1, with a weak D call TRBD1 (5 bases). V dropped 3 bases and J dropped 4 bases, with 16 bases sitting between them. Germline values: CDR1 SGHNT, CDR2 YYREEE (reference sequence). CDR3 length equals 15 residues. CDR3: CASSSPRGEGTEAFF. The CDR3 DNA reads as TGTGCCAGCAGCTCGCCGCGGGGGGAGGGCACTGAAGCTTTCTTT.

This chain connects TRBV11-2 to TRBJ2-1; a weak D match, TRBD2 (5 bases). The CDR3 is 17 amino acids. Germline lookup yields CDR1 SGHAT and CDR2 FQNNGV. V was trimmed by 6 bases and J by 0 bases, leaving 18 bases between them. CDR3 sequence: CASSLIGDGSSYNEQFF. The CDR3 coding sequence is TGTGCCAGCAGTCTAATTGGGGATGGGAGCTCCTACAATGAGCAGTTCTTC.

This chain joins TRBV12-5 and TRBJ2-3; possible D gene TRBD2, 5 bases. Germline CDR1 LGHNT, CDR2 FRNRAP. This CDR3 is 14 amino acids long. Trimming removed 8 bases at V and 2 bases at J, with 14 bases between. In DNA, the CDR3 is TGTGCTAGTAATAGGGAGTTGGACACAGATACGCAGTATTTT. Encoded protein: CASNRELDTDTQYF.

Only one count was recorded for this clone. The V gene is TRBV18, the J gene TRBJ2-1; 7 bases fit TRBD1. J gave up 1 base and V 3 bases, and 6 bases lay outside the gene matches. This CDR3 contains 16 residues. Looked up from germline, CDR1 is KGHSH and CDR2 is LQKENI. The CDR3 nucleotides read TGTGCCAGCTCACCTTACCCACAGGGGTCCTACAATGAGCAGTTCTTC. This codes for CASSPYPQGSYNEQFF.

This chain links TRBV4-1 with TRBJ1-6; TRBD1 might be the D (5 bases). V was clipped by 0 bases and J by 10 bases, with 16 bases between them. This CDR3 is 16 amino acids long. Germline CDR1 reads MGHRA; CDR2 reads YSYEKL. In DNA form, the CDR3 reads TGCGCCAGCAGCCAAGAAGTAGCAGGGCTCTACTCACCCCTCCACTTT. Protein: CASSQEVAGLYSPLHF.

This chain links TRBV10-1 with TRBJ1-1; TRBD1 is a possible D gene (5 bases). CDR1 and CDR2 from the germline V gene are WNHNN and SYGVQD (reference sequence). The CDR3 is 13 residues long. Trimming shortened V by 5 bases and J by 1 base, and 8 bases separated the two germline ends. Here the CDR3 DNA reads TGCGCCAGCAGTCTGACAGAGAACACTGAAGCTTTCTTT. It specifies CASSLTENTEAFF.